Sequencing of this T cell receptor (beta chain) was carried out in a study of T cell repertoires in cytomegalovirus infection. In the study overall: Recently described HLA-C-restricted plus well-studied HLA-B-restricted CMV epitopes were used.

Findings and caveats of the study: Ex vivo responses were dominated by HLA-C-restricted CMV-specific TCR beta clonotypes.

TCRdb re-called the reads through MiXCR, storing one row per CDR3 protein. The sample shows hundreds of thousands of distinct CDR3 sequences, around a third of them seen only once. Germline-derived CDR1 and CDR2 are SGHTA and FQGNSA. The CDR3 spans 15 residues. This clonotype was observed many times. Its cognate antigen is unknown. The germline gene is not matched at one end of the junction; a read error may be the cause. The V gene is TRBV7-2, the J gene TRBJ2-5; 11 bases are a match to TRBD2. The clonotype comes from a human donor in good health (CMV status not recorded). Some clones in this sample may be carry-over from other donors' samples. This sample comprised cultured PBMCs, obtained from culture after CMV antigen stimulation. This chain's CDR3 is CASNLAGGGRETQYF. CDR3 nucleotide sequence: TGTGCCAGCAACTTAGCGGGAGGGGGGAGGGAGACCCAGTACTTC.